This TCR beta chain was obtained from a study of cytomegalovirus exposure and HLA in healthy donors. Study outcomes and limitations: Fewer than 20,000 TCR beta sequences were associated with HLA alleles at 0.05 false discovery rate in a later analysis. Apart from CMV serostatus, no immune exposure information was available.

V gave up 1 base and J gave up 7 bases, with 7 bases separating them. The germline gives CDR1 SGHTA, CDR2 FQGNSA. The CDR3 loop spans 13 amino acids. PCR amplification relied on 60 Vbeta primers (plus 13 Jbeta primers). Some clones are missing from TCRdb's copy, which holds only in-frame ones; the method was immunoSEQ multiplex PCR. The sample lists 80,000 to 100,000 clones, about 80% occurring once. As for this clone: As yet, its antigen is unknown.

The sample was PBMCs. This receptor was taken from a male donor in good health and CMV-seropositive. This chain joins TRBV7-2 and TRBJ2-2; perhaps TRBD2 as D (5 bases). The CDR3 here is CASSLDGDGELFF. For the CDR3, the DNA is TGTGCCAGCAGCTTAGACGGGGACGGGGAGCTGTTTTTT.